The sequence of this T cell receptor beta chain was determined in a study of immune heterogeneity within non-small cell lung tumors. Each sample used 550 to 650 ng of genomic DNA from bulk tumor tissue. Spaced far apart, several biopsies were taken from each primary tumor during surgery. Patients underwent curative surgery for untreated, newly diagnosed non-small cell lung cancer. Individuals who provided samples were patients with newly diagnosed non-small cell lung cancer who were having surgery with curative intent. A multiplex PCR containing 32 V primers and 13 J primers was used to amplify TCR beta CDR3. TCRdb fed the multiplex PCR reads into MiXCR, producing one record per CDR3 protein. Of 1,500 to 2,500 distinct CDR3 sequences listed, more than 25% were seen once; the top ten hold less than 35%. This clonotype was seen a single time. The V gene lost 5 bases and the J gene lost 3 bases, with 6 bases spanning the gap. CDR1 MNHEY and CDR2 SVGEGT come from the germline V gene. The CDR3 spans 12 residues.

The source of this sequence is a man in his sixties with non-small cell lung cancer. The material sequenced was lung tumor tissue. The chain couples TRBV6-2 or TRBV6-3 to TRBJ2-3; possibly TRBD1 for D (5 bases). The CDR3 bases are TGTGCCAGCAGTAGACAGACAGATACGCAGTATTTT. The encoded protein is CASSRQTDTQYF.